This T cell receptor (beta chain) was captured in a study of early T cells in non-severe SARS-CoV-2 infection. In this sample, this clonotype turned up many times. The CDR3 is 13 residues long. CDR1 and CDR2 (germline): LNHDA, SQIVND (reference sequence). V was trimmed by 9 bases and J by 0 bases, leaving 10 bases between them. Unique molecular identifier tags were affixed to discrete cDNA molecules. One entry per CDR3 protein results from TCRdb running MiXCR on the 5' RACE reads. The sample lists about 19,000 distinct CDR3 sequences; about 4% were seen once. The V and J genes are TRBV19 and TRBJ2-3, with D hard to call. Sequenced input: whole blood. This receptor was identified in an adult who was a healthcare worker with PCR-confirmed SARS-CoV-2 infection or an uninfected control (not recorded which). The CDR3 sequence is CASSGSSTDTQYF. As DNA, the CDR3 is TGTGCCAGCTCAGGATCCAGCACAGATACGCAGTATTTT.